This TCR beta chain was captured in a study of blood T cell repertoires in COVID-19. Seattle cases were enrolled at active infection and followed longitudinally. Authors' analysis steps: Amplification with reference gene primers provided the estimates of nucleated cell counts. Using immunoSEQ multiplex PCR, the repertoire was profiled, and TCRdb retains in-frame clones only, with some absent. V and J calls and clone size are given by that table; D and trimming were obtained from the DNA. Among about 180,000 clones listed, approximately 85% were seen once. Trimming took 4 bases from V and 7 from J; bases not matched to a gene: 14. Germline-derived CDR1 and CDR2 are SGDLS and YYNGEE. The CDR3 spans 16 residues.

The material sequenced was peripheral blood. This sequence was found in a man older than 75 with COVID-19, enrolled during active disease. The chain links TRBV9 to TRBJ2-1; 7 bases map to TRBD1. Here the CDR3 DNA reads TGTGCCAGCAGCTTAGAGGTGAGGGGGCGATCGAATGAGCAGTTCTTC. Its protein product is CASSLEVRGRSNEQFF.